The T cell receptor (beta chain) described here comes from a study of CD8 T cells in Susac syndrome. Broader study findings: The TCR sequencing and HLA analysis in the study involved a relatively small number of individuals, as the study acknowledged.

TCR beta sequencing was performed on blood CD8+ and CD4+ T cells. CD8+ and CD4+ T cells were negatively isolated; TEMRA cells were FACS-enriched. Random hexamers were used to reverse transcribe the RNA input (roughly 0.5 to 1 ug). Amplification of TCR beta CDR3 across 54 Vbeta and 13 Jbeta was performed with immunoSEQ multiplex PCR. TCRdb analysed the immunoSEQ multiplex PCR reads with MiXCR anew, one entry per CDR3 protein. The data show about 120,000 distinct CDR3 sequences, with 85% to 95% seen just once and about 0.098% held by the top ten. Germline V gives CDR1 MNHEY, CDR2 SVGEGT. The CDR3 has 15 amino acids. The V segment lost 6 bases and the J segment 2 bases; nucleotides outside the gene matches: 9. A word on this clonotype: Its antigen is not identified.

The rearrangement joins TRBV6-2 or TRBV6-3 to TRBJ2-7, with 8 bases fitting TRBD1. The sample comprised CD4+ T cells from PBMCs. The TCR originated in a human donor in good health. CDR3 sequence: CASRTGAESTYEQYF. CDR3 nucleotide sequence: TGTGCCAGCAGGACAGGGGCCGAATCGACCTACGAGCAGTACTTC.